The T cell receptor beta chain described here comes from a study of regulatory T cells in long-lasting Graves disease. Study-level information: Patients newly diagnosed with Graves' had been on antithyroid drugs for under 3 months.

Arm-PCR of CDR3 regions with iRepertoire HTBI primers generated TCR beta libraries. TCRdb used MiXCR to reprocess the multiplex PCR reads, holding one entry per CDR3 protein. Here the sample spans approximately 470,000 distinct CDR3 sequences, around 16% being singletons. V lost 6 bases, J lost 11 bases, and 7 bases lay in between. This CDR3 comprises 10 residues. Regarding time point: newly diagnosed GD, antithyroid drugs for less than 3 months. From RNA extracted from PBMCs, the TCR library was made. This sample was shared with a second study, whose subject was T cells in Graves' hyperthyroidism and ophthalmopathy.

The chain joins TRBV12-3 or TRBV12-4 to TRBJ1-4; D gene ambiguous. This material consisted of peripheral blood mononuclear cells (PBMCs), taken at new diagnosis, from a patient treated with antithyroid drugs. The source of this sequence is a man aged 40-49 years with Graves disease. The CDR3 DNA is TGTGCCAGCAGAGGGTGGAAACTGTTTTTT. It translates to CASRGWKLFF.